This T cell receptor beta chain was sequenced during a study of blood T cell repertoires in COVID-19. This table comes from immunoSEQ multiplex PCR, and its TCRdb copy is limited to in-frame clones, with some not included. The sample has roughly 410,000 clones, approximately 89% seen once. Seattle-derived patients entered the study during active infection and were followed longitudinally. CDR1 is MNHEY and CDR2 is SVGEGT in the germline V gene. The CDR3 loop spans 13 amino acids. V lost 4 bases, J lost 5 bases, and 12 bases lay in between. The sequenced sample was peripheral blood. The chain couples TRBV6-2 or TRBV6-3 to TRBJ2-7; possible D gene TRBD2, 6 bases. This receptor was obtained from a woman aged 40 to 49 with COVID-19, enrolled during active disease. The CDR3 bases are TGTGCCAGCAGTTTTGGGAGGTCCCACGAGCAGTACTTC. It specifies CASSFGRSHEQYF.